The next 7 T cell receptor beta chains were all read from a single sample in a study of graft-versus-host responses after intestinal transplantation. TCRdb's table, derived via immunoSEQ multiplex PCR, lists solely in-frame clones and lacks some. This table has roughly 120,000 clones, over 75% appearing once. These receptors lack a known antigen. This sample comprised unstimulated CD4+ T cells sorted from spleen or lymph node cells, obtained before intestinal transplant. All receptors derive from a human donor who received an intestinal transplant.

The chain uses TRBV5-6 and TRBJ2-2; D gene ambiguous. Per germline, CDR1 SGHDT and CDR2 YYEEEE. V was pared by 4 bases and J by 3 bases, with 16 bases between. The CDR3 extends over 16 amino acids. The CDR3: CASSASQAPYTGELFF. The CDR3 nucleotides read TGTGCCAGCAGCGCGTCCCAGGCCCCCTACACCGGGGAGCTGTTTTTT.

The chain employs TRBV29-1 and TRBJ2-1; maybe TRBD2 (6 bases). Trimming removed 5 bases at V and 0 bases at J, with 11 bases between. The length of the CDR3 is 14 residues. Germline V CDR1 and CDR2: SQVTM, ANQGSEA. CDR3 loop: CSVSGPSSYNEQFF. DNA for the CDR3: TGCAGCGTTAGCGGGCCCAGCTCCTACAATGAGCAGTTCTTC.

This clone was detected only once. This rearrangement joins TRBV5-1 to TRBJ2-7; TRBD2 matches 11 bases. The germline V gene encodes CDR1 SGHRS and CDR2 YFSETQ. The CDR3 length is 15 residues. Germline trimming cut 2 bases from V and 3 bases from J; bases unmatched to any gene: 4. CDR3 residues: CASSFGLAGIYEQYF. The CDR3 DNA sequence: TGCGCCAGCAGCTTCGGACTAGCGGGTATCTACGAGCAGTACTTC.

The genes are TRBV6-5 and TRBJ2-1; 8 positions agree with TRBD2. CDR3 length equals 16 residues. Germline V gene lookup returns CDR1 MNHEY and CDR2 SVGAGI. J lost 2 bases, V lost 2 bases, and 5 bases had no gene match. The CDR3 nucleotides are TGTGCCAGCAGTTACGCCCCGGGGGGGGCCTACAATGAGCAGTTCTTC. Its protein product is CASSYAPGGAYNEQFF.

The rearrangement joins TRBV5-1 to TRBJ1-1; D not resolved. Germline V lookup: CDR1 SGHRS, CDR2 YFSETQ. V lost 0 bases and J lost 1, with 16 bases in between. The CDR3 extends over 17 amino acids. CDR3 sequence (DNA): TGCGCCAGCAGCTTGGGAGGGCTCGGGGATTGGAACACTGAAGCTTTCTTT. This translates into CASSLGGLGDWNTEAFF.

V and J are TRBV27 and TRBJ1-6; TRBD1 aligns across 10 bases. The CDR3 runs 18 residues. The germline V gene encodes CDR1 MNHEY and CDR2 SMNVEV (reference sequence). The V and J ends lost 6 bases and 2 bases, in that order; junction bases with no gene match: 10. The CDR3 DNA is TGTGCCAGCAGGACCGGGACAGGGGTGAGTCCCTATAATTCACCCCTCCACTTT. Translating it yields CASRTGTGVSPYNSPLHF.

The V and J genes are TRBV7-6 and TRBJ1-1; 8 nucleotides line up with TRBD1. V trimming: 5 bases; J trimming: 3 bases; junction bases outside the gene matches: 11. Germline loops: CDR1 SGHVS, CDR2 FNYEAQ. This CDR3 has 16 residues. Here the CDR3 reads CASSPTRQGRDTEAFF. CDR3 nucleotides: TGTGCCAGCAGCCCAACCCGACAGGGGCGGGACACTGAAGCTTTCTTT.